This T cell receptor beta chain was found in a study of Ad26.COV2.S vaccination and SARS-CoV-2 variants. Assay used: immunoSEQ multiplex PCR; TCRdb lists only in-frame clones, some missing. The repertoire holds some 350,000 clones, with about 90% as singletons. The receptor's source is a human donor who had recovered from COVID-19. Here the sequenced sample was peripheral blood, taken after recovery from COVID-19.

CDR3 in DNA: TGTGCCAGCAGTTTAGCCGAGAACTATGGCTACACCTTC. Amino acids: CASSLAENYGYTF. V gene TRBV25-1 combines with J gene TRBJ1-2; D gene uncertain. This CDR3 has 13 residues. Germline V gene lookup returns CDR1 MGHDK and CDR2 SYGVNS. Trimming took 5 bases from V and 2 from J, leaving 9 bases between them.